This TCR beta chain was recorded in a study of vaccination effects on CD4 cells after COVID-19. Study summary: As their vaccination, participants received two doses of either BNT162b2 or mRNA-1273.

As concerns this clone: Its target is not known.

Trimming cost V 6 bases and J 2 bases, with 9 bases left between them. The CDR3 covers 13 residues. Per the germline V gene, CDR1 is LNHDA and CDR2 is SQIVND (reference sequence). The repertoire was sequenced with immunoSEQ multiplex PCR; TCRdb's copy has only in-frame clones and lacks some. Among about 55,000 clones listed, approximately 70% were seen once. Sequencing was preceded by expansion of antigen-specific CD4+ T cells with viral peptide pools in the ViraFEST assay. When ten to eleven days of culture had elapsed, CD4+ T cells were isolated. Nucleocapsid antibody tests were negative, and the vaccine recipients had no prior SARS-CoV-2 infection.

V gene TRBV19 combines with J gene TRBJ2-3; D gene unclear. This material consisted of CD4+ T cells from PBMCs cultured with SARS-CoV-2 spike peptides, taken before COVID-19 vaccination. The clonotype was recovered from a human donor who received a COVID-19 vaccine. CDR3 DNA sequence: TGTGCCAGTAGAAGGGATCCCACAGATACGCAGTATTTT. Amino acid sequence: CASRRDPTDTQYF.